These 17 T cell receptor beta chains share one sample of origin, sequenced in a study of OX40 agonist ivuxolimab in advanced cancers. Assay used: immunoSEQ multiplex PCR; TCRdb lists only in-frame clones, some missing. The sample gives about 50,000 clones, approximately 80% of which show up once; about 3.8% is in the top ten. This sample comprised CD4+ or CD8+ T cells sorted from blood, obtained in a trial of the OX40 agonist ivuxolimab. The receptors were sampled from an adult with an advanced solid tumor such as melanoma, head and neck, liver or kidney cancer.

The CDR3 bases are TGTGCCAGCAGCTTAGATGGAGGGACAGGGGTCTATGGCTACACCTTC. Translated, it gives CASSLDGGTGVYGYTF. The chain is built from TRBV7-2 and TRBJ1-2; the match to TRBD1 covers 10 bases. V dropped 1 base and J dropped 4; count of bases not matched to a gene: 6. Germline CDR1 reads SGHTA; CDR2 reads FQGNSA. This CDR3 region has 16 residues.

The chain recombines TRBV7-8 with TRBJ2-1, with 10 positions matching TRBD1. Germline lookup yields CDR1 SGHVS and CDR2 FQNEAQ. V shed 5 bases, J shed 2 bases, and the junction held 9 bases outside the gene matches. The CDR3 has 17 amino acids. DNA for the CDR3: TGTGCCAGCAGCCGCTTTTCGGGGACAGGGGCCTACAATGAGCAGTTCTTC. Translated, it gives CASSRFSGTGAYNEQFF.

The V gene is TRBV4-1, the J gene TRBJ1-2; D remains ambiguous. The CDR3 sequence is 13 residues long. The ends were cut back, 4 bases at V and 2 bases at J, with 8 bases in the middle. Germline CDR1 is MGHRA and CDR2 is YSYEKL. The CDR3: CASSPAMNYGYTF. For the CDR3, the DNA is TGCGCCAGCAGCCCGGCGATGAACTATGGCTACACCTTC.

The rearrangement joins TRBV5-1 to TRBJ1-1; D unresolved. Deletions cut 4 bases from V and 5 bases from J, with 24 bases between. The CDR3 has 17 residues. Germline loops: CDR1 SGHRS, CDR2 YFSETQ. The CDR3 protein is CASSSFQKGSKGTEAFF. The CDR3 coding sequence is TGCGCCAGCAGCAGTTTCCAAAAGGGTAGTAAAGGGACTGAAGCTTTCTTT.

The chain combines TRBV28 with TRBJ1-1; 7 bases line up with TRBD1. The J segment lost 5 bases and the V segment lost 2 bases, leaving 11 bases of the junction unmatched. The CDR3 has 16 residues. Germline V gene data show CDR1 as MDHEN and CDR2 as SYDVKM. DNA for the CDR3: TGTGCCAGCAGTTTAATTCGTCAGGGGGGACGTACTGAAGCTTTCTTT. Its protein product is CASSLIRQGGRTEAFF.

The CDR3 spells CASRIGGNQPQHF. CDR3 coding DNA: TGTGCCAGCAGGATTGGGGGCAATCAGCCCCAGCATTTT. This sequence joins TRBV28 and TRBJ1-5; D not resolved. Germline CDR1 reads MDHEN; CDR2 reads SYDVKM. Trimming pared 6 bases from V and 2 bases from J, leaving 8 bases between. The CDR3 runs to 13 residues.

The CDR3 protein is CASSTGPTRNEQFF. The DNA of the CDR3 is TGTGCCAGCAGCACGGGACCCACTCGGAATGAGCAGTTCTTC. The chain joins TRBV7-2 to TRBJ2-1; D possibly matches TRBD1 or TRBD2 (5 bases each). The CDR3 has 14 residues. Germline CDR1 and CDR2: SGHTA and FQGNSA. With 5 bases removed from V and 7 bases from J, the gap between germline ends came to 15 bases.

This clone has only a few counts. The V call is TRBV30, the J call TRBJ1-5; D ambiguous. Germline assignment: CDR1 GTSNPN and CDR2 SVGIG (reference sequence). The CDR3 runs 13 residues. Trimming took 3 bases from V and 2 from J, leaving 8 bases between them. CDR3 in amino acids: CAWSATGNQPQHF. CDR3 nucleotide sequence: TGTGCCTGGAGCGCGACGGGCAATCAGCCCCAGCATTTT.

Comments on this clone: Other nucleotide sequences from this sample produce the same CDR3. The chain links TRBV25-1 to TRBJ2-3; 10 bases line up with TRBD2. The CDR3 contains 16 residues. J was trimmed by 5 bases and V by 2 bases; bases with no gene match: 7. The V gene's germline CDR1 is MGHDK and CDR2 SYGVNS. CDR3 protein: CASSEGLAGAGDTQYF. CDR3 DNA sequence: TGTGCCAGCAGTGAAGGCCTAGCGGGAGCGGGAGATACGCAGTATTTT.

The rearrangement uses TRBV5-1 and TRBJ2-3; 16 bases are a match to TRBD2. The CDR3 length is 16 residues. Trimming removed 5 bases from V and 4 bases from J; junction bases left unmatched: 4. CDR1 is SGHRS, CDR2 YFSETQ, per germline. The CDR3 DNA follows: TGCGCCAGCAGAGAGGGGACTAGCGGGAGGGCAGATACGCAGTATTTT. Its protein is CASREGTSGRADTQYF.

The rearrangement joins TRBV28 to TRBJ2-7; a possible D gene is TRBD1 (5 bases). Germline values: CDR1 MDHEN, CDR2 SYDVKM. The CDR3 extends over 14 amino acids. Trimming took off 6 bases at V and 6 bases at J, with 18 bases between the two ends. The CDR3 reads CASSLQGPQGEQYF. The CDR3 DNA reads TGTGCCAGCAGCCTCCAGGGCCCCCAAGGCGAGCAGTACTTC. Combining the CDR3 with reference TRBV28 and TRBJ2-7 gives the whole variable domain DVKVTQSSRYLVKRTGEKVFLECVQDMDHENMFWYRQDPGLGLRLIYFSYDVKMKEKGDIPEGYSVSREKKERFSLILESASTNQTSMYLCASSLQGPQGEQYFGPGTRLTVT.

The rearrangement joins TRBV6-6 to TRBJ2-3, with 7 bases identical to TRBD2. The CDR3 loop spans 14 amino acids. The V gene's germline CDR1 is MNHNY and CDR2 SVGAGI (reference sequence). The trim removed 2 bases at V and 4 bases at J, leaving 3 bases unmatched. The CDR3 spells CASSYGGSADTQYF. The CDR3 DNA reads TGTGCCAGCAGTTACGGCGGGAGCGCAGATACGCAGTATTTT.

DNA for the CDR3: TGTGCCAGCAGCTTCCTGCCGGGCCAAGGTCCCAAAAACATTCAGTACTTC. Its translation: CASSFLPGQGPKNIQYF. The chain recombines TRBV7-9 with TRBJ2-4; unclear D gene. V lost 3 bases and J lost 2, with 17 bases in between. The germline gives CDR1 SEHNR, CDR2 FQNEAQ (reference sequence). The CDR3 has 17 residues.

The chain is built from TRBV28 and TRBJ2-6, with D possibly being TRBD2 (5 bases). CDR1 is MDHEN, CDR2 SYDVKM, per germline. Trimming took 4 bases from V and 2 from J, leaving 9 bases between them. This CDR3 has 15 amino acids. The CDR3 DNA is TGTGCCAGCAGTTCTAAGGGAGCTGGGGCCAACGTCCTGACTTTC. Translated, it gives CASSSKGAGANVLTF.

This rearrangement joins TRBV10-3 to TRBJ1-1, with no clear D. In germline, CDR1 is ENHRY, CDR2 SYGVKD. V lost 11 bases to trimming and J lost 1 base, with 14 bases between them. The CDR3 length is 13 residues. The CDR3 spells CASGGGQNTEAFF. The CDR3 region has the DNA TGTGCCTCCGGCGGTGGGCAGAACACTGAAGCTTTCTTT.

The chain recombines TRBV14 with TRBJ1-2, with a possible D match to TRBD1 (5 bases). The germline V gene encodes CDR1 SGHDN and CDR2 FVKESK. V was cut by 5 bases and J by 6 bases, with 10 bases left in between. The CDR3 is 12 residues long. The DNA for the CDR3 is TGTGCCAGCAGCAGGGACTTTCATGGCTACACCTTC. This codes for CASSRDFHGYTF.

This chain joins TRBV18 and TRBJ1-6; 7 nucleotides match TRBD1. V lost 6 bases and J lost 6; bases outside the gene matches: 2. The CDR3 is 13 amino acids. Per germline, CDR1 KGHSH and CDR2 LQKENI. The CDR3 nucleotides are TGTGCCAGCTCGGGACAGTCTAATTCACCCCTCCACTTT. Amino acid sequence: CASSGQSNSPLHF.